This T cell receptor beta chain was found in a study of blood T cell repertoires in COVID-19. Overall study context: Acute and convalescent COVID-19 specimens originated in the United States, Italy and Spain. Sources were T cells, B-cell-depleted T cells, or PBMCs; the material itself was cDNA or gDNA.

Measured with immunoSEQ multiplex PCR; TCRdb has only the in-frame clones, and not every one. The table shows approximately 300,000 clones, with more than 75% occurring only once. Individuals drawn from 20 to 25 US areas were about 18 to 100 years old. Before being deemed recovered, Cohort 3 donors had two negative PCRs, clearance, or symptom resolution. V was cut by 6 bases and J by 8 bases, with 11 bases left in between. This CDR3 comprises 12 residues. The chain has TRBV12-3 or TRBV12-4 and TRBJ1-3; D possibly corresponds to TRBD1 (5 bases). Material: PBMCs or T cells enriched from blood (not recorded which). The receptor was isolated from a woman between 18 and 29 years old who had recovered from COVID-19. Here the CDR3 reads CASSPGGDTIYF. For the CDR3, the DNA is TGTGCCAGCAGCCCCGGGGGGGACACCATATATTTT.